This T cell receptor (beta chain) was captured by sequencing in a study of blood T cell repertoires in COVID-19 (TCRdb year 2020). Notes on the research overall: The collaborator samples originated in the United States, Italy and Spain and spanned the acute and convalescent phases of COVID-19. HLA class I and class II types, where available, came from metadata supplied by the sample provider rather than from assay-based typing. The dataset comprised deeply sampled blood TCRbeta repertoires from subjects exposed to, actively infected with, or recovered from COVID-19. The prospective study material was composed of cDNA or gDNA derived from T cells, B-cell-depleted T cells, or PBMCs. The repertoires were released in a freely available public database intended as a resource for research on the immune response to SARS-CoV-2. The samples were drawn from two sources: the first 160 participants of the ongoing ImmuneRACE study, and 1,000 to 1,500 subjects contributed by 6 global collaborators. The sample metadata nearly always contained a de-identified subject ID, COVID-19 status, age in years and sex.

Turning to this clone: The antigen it recognizes is unknown. Base-call qualities are not available, and no considerably larger clone is one nucleotide away.

CDR1 SEHNR and CDR2 FQNEAQ were looked up in the germline V gene (reference sequence). The CDR3 contains 17 residues, cysteine and phenylalanine counted. Only the CDR3 DNA stays, 51 bases, in frame from base 1. At the junction V is shortened by 7 bases and J by 0 bases, with 19 bases in between. The immunoSEQ Assay, a bias-controlled multiplex PCR, was used to amplify TCRbeta CDR3 regions from genomic DNA. Concerning the study's data processing: The number of nucleated cells in each sample was estimated from the amplification of reference gene primers within the assay. Sequence reads were collapsed and filtered to measure the absolute abundance of every unique TCRbeta CDR3 rearrangement. Productive Simpson clonality was computed per sample as the square root of Simpson's diversity index over productive rearrangements. TCRdb retrieved this table from immuneACCESS and kept in-frame rearrangements only. Not all clones are present; in checked studies, unresolved V genes account for under half, and no reason is known for the remainder. Clone size and the V and J calls come from that table; the DNA yielded D and trimming. The sample table contains about 49,000 clones; only one count was recorded for approximately 90% of them. The ten largest clones represent more than 5% of the sample.

Whole blood was collected in K2EDTA tubes by collaborating institutions according to the institutions' own protocols. For TCRbeta analysis, collaborators shipped samples in one of three forms: frozen whole blood, isolated PBMCs, or DNA extracted from either of those sample types. What the study reported, not specific to this receptor: The quantity of clinical and demographic metadata differed by source and by participant and was supplied without curation.

The sequence was obtained from a man between 35 and 55 years old with active COVID-19. Recombination linked TRBV7-9 to TRBJ1-3, with TRBD1 perhaps the D gene, on 5 matching bases. Material: peripheral blood. The DNA sequence is as follows: TGTGCCAGCATATTCTCGGGCAGGGCCCCCTCTGGAAACACCATATATTTT. Its amino acids are CASIFSGRAPSGNTIYF.